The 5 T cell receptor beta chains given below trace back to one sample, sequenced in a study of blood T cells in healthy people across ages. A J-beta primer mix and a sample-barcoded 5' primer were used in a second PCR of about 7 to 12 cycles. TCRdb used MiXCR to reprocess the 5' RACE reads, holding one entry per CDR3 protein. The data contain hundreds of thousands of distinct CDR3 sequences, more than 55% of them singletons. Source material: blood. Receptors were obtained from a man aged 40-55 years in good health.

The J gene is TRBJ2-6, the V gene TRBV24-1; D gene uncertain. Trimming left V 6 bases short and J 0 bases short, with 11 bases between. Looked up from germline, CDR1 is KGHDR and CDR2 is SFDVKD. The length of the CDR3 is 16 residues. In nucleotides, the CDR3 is TGTGCCACCAGTCATTGGGTCCACTCTGGGGCCAACGTCCTGACTTTC. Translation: CATSHWVHSGANVLTF.

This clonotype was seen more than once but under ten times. The CDR3 bases are TGTGCCATCAGTCAAGACAGGGAGTATGGCTACACCTTC. Translating it yields CAISQDREYGYTF. The rearrangement joins TRBV10-3 to TRBJ1-2; 7 bases fit TRBD1. V was clipped by 5 bases and J by 5 bases; unmatched bases: 5. CDR3 length equals 13 residues. Germline V gene lookup returns CDR1 ENHRY and CDR2 SYGVKD.

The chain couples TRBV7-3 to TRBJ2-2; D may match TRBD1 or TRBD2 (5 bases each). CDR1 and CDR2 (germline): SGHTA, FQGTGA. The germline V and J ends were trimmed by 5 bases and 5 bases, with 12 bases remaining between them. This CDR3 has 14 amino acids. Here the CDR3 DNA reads TGTGCCAGCAGCATGAGGGGCGGAACCGGGGAGCTGTTTTTT. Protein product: CASSMRGGTGELFF.

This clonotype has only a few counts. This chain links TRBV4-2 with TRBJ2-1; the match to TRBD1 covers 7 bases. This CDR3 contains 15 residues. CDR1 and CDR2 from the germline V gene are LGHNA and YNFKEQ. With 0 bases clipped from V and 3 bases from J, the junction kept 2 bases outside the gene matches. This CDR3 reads CASSQETGNYNEQFF. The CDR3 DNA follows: TGTGCCAGCAGCCAAGAGACAGGGAACTACAATGAGCAGTTCTTC.

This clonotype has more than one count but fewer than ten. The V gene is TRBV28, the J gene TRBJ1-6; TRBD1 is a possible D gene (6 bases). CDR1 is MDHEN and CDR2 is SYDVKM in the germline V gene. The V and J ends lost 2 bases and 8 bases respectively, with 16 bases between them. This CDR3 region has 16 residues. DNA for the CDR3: TGTGCCAGCAGTTTAGAAGGTGGCCAGGGGTATTCACCCCTCCACTTT. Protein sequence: CASSLEGGQGYSPLHF.